These 21 T cell receptor beta chains were all obtained from the same sample, sequenced in a study of T cells expressing NK-cell markers. TCRdb re-called the 5' RACE reads; one entry per CDR3 protein, DNA not given. The listing records about 440,000 distinct CDR3 sequences. The specimen sequenced was blood T cells: a sorted CD56 or NKG2C T cell subset, CD4+ or CD8+ T cells, or bulk PBMC T cells (not recorded which). The receptor set was obtained from a woman aged 18 to 69 in good health.

This sequence joins TRBV9 and TRBJ1-1. Germline V gene sequence: CDR1 SGDLS, CDR2 YYNGEE. The CDR3 contains 14 residues. CDR3 sequence reads: CASSDGGWWSEAFF.

This rearrangement joins TRBV7-2 to TRBJ1-2. Germline V gene lookup returns CDR1 SGHTA and CDR2 FQGNSA. The CDR3 totals 15 residues. Here the CDR3 reads CASSSRPGGGYGYTF.

The chain has TRBV29-1 and TRBJ2-3; checking the TCRdb D call of TRBD2 is not possible without DNA. The CDR3 consists of 14 residues. Germline V CDR1 and CDR2: SQVTM, ANQGSEA. CDR3 in amino acids: CSVEDQRDWDTQYF.

The rearrangement joins TRBV29-1 to TRBJ2-3; the D call from TCRdb, TRBD2, cannot be confirmed without DNA. The CDR3 runs to 14 residues. Germline-derived CDR1 and CDR2 are SQVTM and ANQGSEA. CDR3: CSVRRAEPTDTQYF.

The chain combines TRBV6-2 or TRBV6-3 with TRBJ2-7; TCRdb returns TRBD2, unconfirmable since there is no DNA. The length of the CDR3 is 15 residues. The germline CDR1 and CDR2 sequences are MNHEY and SVGEGT. The CDR3 loop reads CASSLLAGVSYEQYF.

The chain uses TRBV7-2 and TRBJ1-2. The germline gives CDR1 SGHTA, CDR2 FQGNSA. The CDR3 consists of 12 residues. CDR3 amino acids: CASSLGPSGYTF.

V is TRBV10-3 and J is TRBJ1-6; without DNA, the TCRdb call of TRBD1 cannot be checked. Germline CDR1 reads ENHRY; CDR2 reads SYGVKD. CDR3 length equals 17 residues. CDR3 region: CAISDQGASSYNSPLHF.

V and J are TRBV12-3 or TRBV12-4 and TRBJ1-6. The CDR3 is 13 amino acids. The CDR3 reads CASTDGFYSPLHF.

CDR3 region: CAWSYHTTDTQYF. The chain combines TRBV30 with TRBJ2-3. Germline V CDR1 and CDR2: GTSNPN, SVGIG (reference sequence). This CDR3 is 13 amino acids long.

This chain joins TRBV4-3 and TRBJ2-2. CDR1 LGHNA and CDR2 YSLEER come from the germline V gene. The CDR3 extends over 13 amino acids. The CDR3 loop is CASSQTLAGELFF.

The rearrangement uses TRBV15 and TRBJ1-3; absent DNA, TCRdb's TRBD1 call cannot be checked. Germline lookup yields CDR1 LNHNV and CDR2 YYDKDF (reference sequence). The CDR3 covers 16 residues. The CDR3 spells CATSGGQGPLGNTIYF.

This rearrangement joins TRBV11-2 to TRBJ2-7; TCRdb returns TRBD1, unconfirmable since there is no DNA. The CDR3 runs 13 residues. CDR1 is SGHAT, CDR2 FQNNGV, per germline. The CDR3 protein is CASSPGIAYEQYF. Full variable domain (outside the CDR3, taken from reference TRBV11-2 and TRBJ2-7): EAGVAQSPRYKIIEKRQSVAFWCNPISGHATLYWYQQILGQGPKLLIQFQNNGVVDDSQLPKDRFSAERLKGVDSTLKIQPAKLEDSAVYLCASSPGIAYEQYFGPGTRLTVT.

V and J are TRBV9 and TRBJ2-2; lacking DNA, the TRBD1 call made by TCRdb goes unchecked. Germline CDR1 reads SGDLS; CDR2 reads YYNGEE. This CDR3 comprises 17 residues. The CDR3: CASSIPGQGASTGELFF.

The rearrangement uses TRBV12-3 or TRBV12-4 and TRBJ1-6; the TCRdb D gene call, TRBD1, has no DNA to confirm it. The CDR3 length is 14 residues. CDR3 residues: CASSHREPASPLHF.

V and J are TRBV4-1 and TRBJ2-1; TCRdb's D call of TRBD2 is untestable without DNA. The CDR3 runs to 16 residues. Germline CDR1 and CDR2: MGHRA and YSYEKL. CDR3 protein: CASSQGGVTGVSEQFF.

V gene TRBV12-3 or TRBV12-4 combines with J gene TRBJ1-2; with no DNA, the TCRdb D assignment of TRBD1 cannot be verified. The CDR3 length is 16 residues. CDR3 loop: CASSLDPRTVIYGYTF.

CDR3 loop: CSARDGEVGIETQYF. This chain links TRBV20-1 with TRBJ2-5. CDR1 and CDR2 from the germline V gene are DFQATT and SNEGSKA (reference sequence). The CDR3 contains 15 residues.

This chain links TRBV20-1 with TRBJ2-1; checking the TCRdb D call of TRBD2 is not possible without DNA. The CDR3 consists of 14 residues. Germline V CDR1 and CDR2: DFQATT, SNEGSKA (reference sequence). The CDR3 loop reads CSAKRASGSSEQFF.

The chain joins TRBV5-1 to TRBJ1-1; there is no DNA to check the TCRdb D call of TRBD1. There are 17 residues in the CDR3. The germline CDR1 and CDR2 sequences are SGHRS and YFSETQ. CDR3 loop: CASRYDRDSLIHTEAFF.

V and J are TRBV7-2 and TRBJ2-1; TCRdb's D call of TRBD1 is untestable without DNA. CDR1 and CDR2 (germline): SGHTA, FQGNSA. CDR3 length: 16 residues. CDR3 residues: CASSSRGGGDTNEQFF.

The CDR3 protein is CSARKSSNTIYF. V and J are TRBV20-1 and TRBJ1-3. Germline assignment: CDR1 DFQATT and CDR2 SNEGSKA (reference sequence). CDR3 length: 12 amino acids.